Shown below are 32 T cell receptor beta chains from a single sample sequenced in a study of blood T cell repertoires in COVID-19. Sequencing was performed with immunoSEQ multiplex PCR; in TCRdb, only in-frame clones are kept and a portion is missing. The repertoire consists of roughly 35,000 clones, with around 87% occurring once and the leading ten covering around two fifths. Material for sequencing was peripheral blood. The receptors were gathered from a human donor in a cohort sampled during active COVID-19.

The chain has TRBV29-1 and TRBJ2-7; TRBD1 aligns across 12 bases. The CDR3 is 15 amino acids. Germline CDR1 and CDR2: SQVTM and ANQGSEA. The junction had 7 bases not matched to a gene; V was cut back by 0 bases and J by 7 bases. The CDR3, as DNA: TGCAGCGTTGAAGAGTGGGGACAGGGGGCGTGGGAGCAGTACTTC. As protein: CSVEEWGQGAWEQYF.

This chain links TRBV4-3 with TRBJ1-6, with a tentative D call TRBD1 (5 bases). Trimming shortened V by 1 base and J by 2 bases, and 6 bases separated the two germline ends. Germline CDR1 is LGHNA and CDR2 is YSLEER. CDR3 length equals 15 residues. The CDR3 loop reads CASSQGGAYNSPLHF. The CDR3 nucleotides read TGCGCCAGCAGCCAAGGGGGGGCCTATAATTCACCCCTCCACTTT.

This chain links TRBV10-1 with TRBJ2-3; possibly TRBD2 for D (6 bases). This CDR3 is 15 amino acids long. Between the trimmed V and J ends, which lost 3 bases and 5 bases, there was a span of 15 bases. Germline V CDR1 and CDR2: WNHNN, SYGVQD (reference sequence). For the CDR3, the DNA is TGCGCCAGCAGTGACTCTCGGAGGGACGGAGATACGCAGTATTTT. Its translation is CASSDSRRDGDTQYF.

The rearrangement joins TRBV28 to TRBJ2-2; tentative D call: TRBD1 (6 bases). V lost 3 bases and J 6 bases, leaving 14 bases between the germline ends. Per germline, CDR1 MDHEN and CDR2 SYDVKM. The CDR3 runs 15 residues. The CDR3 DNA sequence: TGTGCCAGCAGTTTGGTGTCAGGGGCGTCCGGGGAGCTGTTTTTT. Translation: CASSLVSGASGELFF.

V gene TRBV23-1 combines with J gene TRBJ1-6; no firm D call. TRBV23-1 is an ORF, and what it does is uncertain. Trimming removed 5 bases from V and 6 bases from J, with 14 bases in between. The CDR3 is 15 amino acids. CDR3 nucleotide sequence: TGCGCCAGCAGTTGCGAGAGGGCAAGTAATTCACCCCTCCACTTT. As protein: CASSCERASNSPLHF.

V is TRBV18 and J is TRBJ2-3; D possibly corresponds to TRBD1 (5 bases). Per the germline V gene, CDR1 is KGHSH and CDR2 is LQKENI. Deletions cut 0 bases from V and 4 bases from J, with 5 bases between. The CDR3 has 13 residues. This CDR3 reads CASSPPGADTQYF. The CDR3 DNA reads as TGTGCCAGCTCACCACCAGGGGCAGATACGCAGTATTTT.

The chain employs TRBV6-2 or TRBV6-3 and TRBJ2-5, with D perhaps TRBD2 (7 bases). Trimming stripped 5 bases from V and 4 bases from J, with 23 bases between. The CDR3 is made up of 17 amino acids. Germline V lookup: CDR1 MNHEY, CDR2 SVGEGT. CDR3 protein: CASSLTSGGSRRETQYF. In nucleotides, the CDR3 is TGTGCCAGCAGTCTTACGTCGGGGGGCTCACGGCGAGAGACCCAGTACTTC.

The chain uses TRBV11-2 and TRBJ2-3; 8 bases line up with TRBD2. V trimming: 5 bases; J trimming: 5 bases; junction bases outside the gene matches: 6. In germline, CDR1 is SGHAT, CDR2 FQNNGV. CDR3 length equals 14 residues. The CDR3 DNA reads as TGTGCCAGCAGCATCGGGGGGGCGGGAGATACGCAGTATTTT. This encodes CASSIGGAGDTQYF. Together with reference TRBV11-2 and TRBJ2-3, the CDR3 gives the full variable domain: EAGVAQSPRYKIIEKRQSVAFWCNPISGHATLYWYQQILGQGPKLLIQFQNNGVVDDSQLPKDRFSAERLKGVDSTLKIQPAKLEDSAVYLCASSIGGAGDTQYFGPGTRLTVL.

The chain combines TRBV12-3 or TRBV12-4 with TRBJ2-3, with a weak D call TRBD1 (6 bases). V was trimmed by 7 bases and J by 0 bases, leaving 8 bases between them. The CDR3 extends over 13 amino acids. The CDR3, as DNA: TGTGCCAGCACTCAGGGGAGCACAGATACGCAGTATTTT. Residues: CASTQGSTDTQYF.

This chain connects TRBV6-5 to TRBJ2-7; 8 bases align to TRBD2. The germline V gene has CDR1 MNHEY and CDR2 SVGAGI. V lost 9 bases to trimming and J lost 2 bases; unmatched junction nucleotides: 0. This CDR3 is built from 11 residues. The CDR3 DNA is TGTGCCAGTAGCGGGGCCTACGAGCAGTACTTC. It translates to CASSGAYEQYF.

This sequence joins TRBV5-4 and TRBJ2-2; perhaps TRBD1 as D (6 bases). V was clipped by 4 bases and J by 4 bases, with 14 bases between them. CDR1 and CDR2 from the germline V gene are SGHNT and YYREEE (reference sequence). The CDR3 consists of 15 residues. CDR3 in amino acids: CASSPGQRATGELFF. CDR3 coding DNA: TGTGCCAGCAGCCCAGGACAGCGTGCCACCGGGGAGCTGTTTTTT.

Here the CDR3 DNA reads TGTGCCAGCAGTCCCCTGGAATGGACAGAAGCTTTCTTT. Residues: CASSPLEWTEAFF. The V gene is TRBV28, the J gene TRBJ1-1; possibly TRBD1 for D (5 bases). The germline V gene has CDR1 MDHEN and CDR2 SYDVKM. The CDR3 extends over 13 amino acids. V lost 5 bases, J lost 8 bases, and 15 bases lay in between.

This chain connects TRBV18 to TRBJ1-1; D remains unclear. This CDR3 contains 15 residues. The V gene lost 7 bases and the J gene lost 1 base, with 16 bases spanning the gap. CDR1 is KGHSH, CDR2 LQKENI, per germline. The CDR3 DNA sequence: TGTGCCAGCTGCGCCCTCTTATCTGAGAACACTGAAGCTTTCTTT. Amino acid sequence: CASCALLSENTEAFF.

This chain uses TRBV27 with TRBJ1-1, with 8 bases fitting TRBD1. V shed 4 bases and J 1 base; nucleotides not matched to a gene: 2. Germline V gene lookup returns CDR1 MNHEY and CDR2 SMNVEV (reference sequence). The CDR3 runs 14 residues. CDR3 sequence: CASSYDRGNTEAFF. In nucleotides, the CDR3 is TGTGCCAGCAGTTACGACAGGGGGAACACTGAAGCTTTCTTT.

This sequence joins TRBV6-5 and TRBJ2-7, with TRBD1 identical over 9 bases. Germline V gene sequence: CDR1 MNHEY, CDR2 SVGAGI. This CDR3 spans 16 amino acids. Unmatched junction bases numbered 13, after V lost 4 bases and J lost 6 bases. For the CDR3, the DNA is TGTGCCAGCAGTTCGATTGGGACAGGGCTTATGGGCGAGCAGTACTTC. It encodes CASSSIGTGLMGEQYF.

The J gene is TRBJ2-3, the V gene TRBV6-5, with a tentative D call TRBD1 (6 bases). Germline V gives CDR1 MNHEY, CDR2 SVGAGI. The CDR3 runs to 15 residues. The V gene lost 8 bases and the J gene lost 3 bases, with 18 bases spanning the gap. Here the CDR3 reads CASLSGQSATDTQYF. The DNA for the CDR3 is TGTGCCAGCCTTTCGGGACAAAGCGCGACAGATACGCAGTATTTT.

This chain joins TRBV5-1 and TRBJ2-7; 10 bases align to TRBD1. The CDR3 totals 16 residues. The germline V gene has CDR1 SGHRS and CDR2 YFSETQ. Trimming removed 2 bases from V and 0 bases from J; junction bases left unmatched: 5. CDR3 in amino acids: CASSLGQGVSSYEQYF. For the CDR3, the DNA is TGCGCCAGCAGCTTAGGACAGGGGGTGAGCTCCTACGAGCAGTACTTC.

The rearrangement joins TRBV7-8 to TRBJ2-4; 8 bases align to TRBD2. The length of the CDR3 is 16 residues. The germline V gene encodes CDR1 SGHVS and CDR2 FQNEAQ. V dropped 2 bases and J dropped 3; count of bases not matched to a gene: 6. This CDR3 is CASSLPGTRFKNIQYF. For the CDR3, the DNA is TGTGCCAGCAGCTTACCGGGGACTAGGTTCAAAAACATTCAGTACTTC.

Here the CDR3 DNA reads TGTGCCAGCAGCCGTAGCTCAGGACACAATCAGCCCCAGCATTTT. Amino acids: CASSRSSGHNQPQHF. The chain employs TRBV28 and TRBJ1-5, with D possibly being TRBD1 (5 bases). V was clipped by 6 bases and J by 3 bases, with 15 bases between them. The germline CDR1 and CDR2 sequences are MDHEN and SYDVKM. The CDR3 runs 15 residues. Full variable domain (remainder filled in from reference TRBV28 and TRBJ1-5): DVKVTQSSRYLVKRTGEKVFLECVQDMDHENMFWYRQDPGLGLRLIYFSYDVKMKEKGDIPEGYSVSREKKERFSLILESASTNQTSMYLCASSRSSGHNQPQHFGDGTRLSIL.

In DNA, the CDR3 is TGTGCCAGCTCACCGGAGGGCTCGAACACCGGGGAGCTGTTTTTT. Translating it yields CASSPEGSNTGELFF. The chain carries TRBV18 and TRBJ2-2; a possible D gene is TRBD2 (6 bases). V gave up 3 bases and J gave up 0 bases, with 8 bases separating them. This CDR3 has 15 amino acids. Germline V gives CDR1 KGHSH, CDR2 LQKENI.

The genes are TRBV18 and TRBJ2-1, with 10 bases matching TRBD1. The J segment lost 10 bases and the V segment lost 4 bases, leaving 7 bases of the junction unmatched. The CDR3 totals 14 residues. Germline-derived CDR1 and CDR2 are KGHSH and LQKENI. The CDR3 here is CASSQGTGVQEQFF. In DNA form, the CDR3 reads TGTGCCAGCTCACAAGGGACAGGGGTACAGGAGCAGTTCTTC.

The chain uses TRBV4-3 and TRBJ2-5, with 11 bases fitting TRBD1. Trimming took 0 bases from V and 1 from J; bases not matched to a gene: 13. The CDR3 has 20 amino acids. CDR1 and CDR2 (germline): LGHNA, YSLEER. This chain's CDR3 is CASSQDNTDRGRRFQETQYF. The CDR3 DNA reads TGCGCCAGCAGCCAAGATAATACGGACAGGGGGCGTAGGTTCCAAGAGACCCAGTACTTC.

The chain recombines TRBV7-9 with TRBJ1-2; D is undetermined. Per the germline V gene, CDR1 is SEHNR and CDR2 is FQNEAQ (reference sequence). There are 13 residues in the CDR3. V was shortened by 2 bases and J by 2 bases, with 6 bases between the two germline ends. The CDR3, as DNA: TGTGCCAGCAGCTTACAACAAAACTATGGCTACACCTTC. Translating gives CASSLQQNYGYTF.

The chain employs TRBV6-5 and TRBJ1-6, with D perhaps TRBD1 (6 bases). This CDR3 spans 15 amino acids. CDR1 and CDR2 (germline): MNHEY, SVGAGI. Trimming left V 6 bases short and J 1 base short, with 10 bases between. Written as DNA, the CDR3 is TGTGCCAGCAGCCGCAGGGGTTCCTATAATTCACCCCTCCACTTT. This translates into CASSRRGSYNSPLHF.

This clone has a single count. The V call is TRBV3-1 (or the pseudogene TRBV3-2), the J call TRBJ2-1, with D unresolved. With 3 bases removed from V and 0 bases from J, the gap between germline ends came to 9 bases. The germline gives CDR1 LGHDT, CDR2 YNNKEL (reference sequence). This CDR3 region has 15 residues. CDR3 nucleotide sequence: TGTGCCAGCAGCCACTTTCTGAGCTCCTACAATGAGCAGTTCTTC. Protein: CASSHFLSSYNEQFF.

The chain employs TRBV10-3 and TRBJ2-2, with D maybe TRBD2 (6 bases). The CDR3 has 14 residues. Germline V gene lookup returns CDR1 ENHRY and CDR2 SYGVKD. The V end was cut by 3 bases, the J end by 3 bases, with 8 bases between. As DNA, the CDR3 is TGTGCCATCAGTGACAGGGAGGACACCGGGGAGCTGTTTTTT. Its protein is CAISDREDTGELFF.

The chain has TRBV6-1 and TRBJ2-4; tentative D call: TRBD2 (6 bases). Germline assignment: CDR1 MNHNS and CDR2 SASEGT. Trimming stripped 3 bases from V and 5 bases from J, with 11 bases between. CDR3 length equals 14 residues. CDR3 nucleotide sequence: TGTGCCAGCAGTGAGGTGGAGGGGCAAAACATTCAGTACTTC. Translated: CASSEVEGQNIQYF.

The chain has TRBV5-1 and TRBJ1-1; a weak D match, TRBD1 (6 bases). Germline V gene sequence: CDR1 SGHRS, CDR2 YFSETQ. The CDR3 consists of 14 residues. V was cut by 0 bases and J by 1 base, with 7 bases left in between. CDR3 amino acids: CASSLARGNTEAFF. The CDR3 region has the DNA TGCGCCAGCAGCTTGGCCAGGGGGAACACTGAAGCTTTCTTT.

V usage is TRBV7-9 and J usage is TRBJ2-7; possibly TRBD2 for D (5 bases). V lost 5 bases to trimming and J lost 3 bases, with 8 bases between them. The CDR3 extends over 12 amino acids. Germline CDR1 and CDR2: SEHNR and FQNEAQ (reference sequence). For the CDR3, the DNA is TGTGCCAGCAGCCGGACTGTCTACGAGCAGTACTTC. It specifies CASSRTVYEQYF.

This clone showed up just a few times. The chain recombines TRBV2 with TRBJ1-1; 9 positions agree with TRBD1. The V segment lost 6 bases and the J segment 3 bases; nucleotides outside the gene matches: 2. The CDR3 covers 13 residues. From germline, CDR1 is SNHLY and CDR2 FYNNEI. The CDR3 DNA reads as TGTGCCAGCAGGGGACAGGGTGACACTGAAGCTTTCTTT. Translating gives CASRGQGDTEAFF. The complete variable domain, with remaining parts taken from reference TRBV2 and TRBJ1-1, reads EPEVTQTPSHQVTQMGQEVILRCVPISNHLYFYWYRQILGQKVEFLVSFYNNEISEKSEIFDDQFSVERPDGSNFTLKIRSTKLEDSAMYFCASRGQGDTEAFFGQGTRLTVV.

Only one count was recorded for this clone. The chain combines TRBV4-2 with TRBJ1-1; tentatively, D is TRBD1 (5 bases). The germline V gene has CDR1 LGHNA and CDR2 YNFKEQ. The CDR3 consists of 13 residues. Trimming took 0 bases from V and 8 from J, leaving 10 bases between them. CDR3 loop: CASSQEVHREAFF. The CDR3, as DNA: TGTGCCAGCAGCCAAGAGGTACACAGGGAAGCTTTCTTT.

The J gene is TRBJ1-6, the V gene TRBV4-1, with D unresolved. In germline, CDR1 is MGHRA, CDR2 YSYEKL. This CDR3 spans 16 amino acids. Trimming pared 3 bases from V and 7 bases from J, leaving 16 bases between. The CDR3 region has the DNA TGCGCCAGCAGCCAGGAGGTATCGGGAAACAATTCACCCCTCCACTTT. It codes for CASSQEVSGNNSPLHF.